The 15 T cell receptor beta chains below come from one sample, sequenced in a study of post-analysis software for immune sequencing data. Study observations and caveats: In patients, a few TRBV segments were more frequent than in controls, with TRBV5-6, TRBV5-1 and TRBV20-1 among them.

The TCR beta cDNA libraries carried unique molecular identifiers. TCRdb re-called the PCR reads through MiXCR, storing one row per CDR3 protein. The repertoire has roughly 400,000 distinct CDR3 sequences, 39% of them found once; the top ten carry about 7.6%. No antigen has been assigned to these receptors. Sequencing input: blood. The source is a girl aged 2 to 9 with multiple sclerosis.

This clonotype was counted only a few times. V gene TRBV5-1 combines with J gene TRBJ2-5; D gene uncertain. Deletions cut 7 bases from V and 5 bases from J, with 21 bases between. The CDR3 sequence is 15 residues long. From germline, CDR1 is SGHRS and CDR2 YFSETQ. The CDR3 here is CASFDTPTHEETQYF. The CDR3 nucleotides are TGCGCCAGCTTCGACACTCCCACCCATGAGGAGACCCAGTACTTC.

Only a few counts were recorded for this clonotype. The CDR3 DNA reads TGTGCTAGTGGTTTAGAAGGGACACATGGCTACACCTTC. It encodes CASGLEGTHGYTF. This sequence joins TRBV12-5 and TRBJ1-2; possible D gene TRBD1, 6 bases. CDR1 is LGHNT, CDR2 FRNRAP, per germline. The CDR3 runs 13 residues. V shed 3 bases and J shed 6 bases, with 11 bases lying between them.

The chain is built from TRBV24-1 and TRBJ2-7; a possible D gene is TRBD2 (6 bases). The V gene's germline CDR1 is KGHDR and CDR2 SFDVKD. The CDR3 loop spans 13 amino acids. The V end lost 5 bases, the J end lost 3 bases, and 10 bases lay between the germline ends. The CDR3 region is CATSVGGSYEQYF. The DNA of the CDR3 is TGTGCCACCAGTGTCGGGGGAAGCTACGAGCAGTACTTC.

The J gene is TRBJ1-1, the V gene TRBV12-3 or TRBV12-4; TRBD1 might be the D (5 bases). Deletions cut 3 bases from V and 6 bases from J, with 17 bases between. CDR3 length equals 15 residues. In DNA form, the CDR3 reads TGTGCCAGCAGTTTTATTGGTCAGGGAAACCCTGAAGCTTTCTTT. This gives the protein CASSFIGQGNPEAFF.

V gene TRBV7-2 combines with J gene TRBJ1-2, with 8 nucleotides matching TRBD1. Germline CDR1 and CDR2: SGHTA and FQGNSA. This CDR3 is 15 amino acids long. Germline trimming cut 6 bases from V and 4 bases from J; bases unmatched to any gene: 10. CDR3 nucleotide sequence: TGTGCCAGCAGGCCAGGGGGCCGCCAGGCCTATGGCTACACCTTC. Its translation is CASRPGGRQAYGYTF.

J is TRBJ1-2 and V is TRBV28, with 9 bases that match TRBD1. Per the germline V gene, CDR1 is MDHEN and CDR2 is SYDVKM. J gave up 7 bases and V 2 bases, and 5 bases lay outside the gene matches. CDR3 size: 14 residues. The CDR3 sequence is CASSLGDREGGYTF. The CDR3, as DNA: TGTGCCAGCAGTTTAGGGGACAGGGAGGGTGGCTACACCTTC.

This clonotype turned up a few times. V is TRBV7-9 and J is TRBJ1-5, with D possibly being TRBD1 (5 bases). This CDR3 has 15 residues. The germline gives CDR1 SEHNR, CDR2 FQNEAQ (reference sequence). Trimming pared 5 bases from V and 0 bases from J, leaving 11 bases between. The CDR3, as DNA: TGTGCCAGCAGCCGGGACCGAAATAGCAATCAGCCCCAGCATTTT. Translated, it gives CASSRDRNSNQPQHF.

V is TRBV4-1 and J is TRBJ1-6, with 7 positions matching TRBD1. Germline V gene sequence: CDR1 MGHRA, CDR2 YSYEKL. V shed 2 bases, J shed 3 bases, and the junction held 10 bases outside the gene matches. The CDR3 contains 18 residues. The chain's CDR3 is CASSQSSTGQDYNSPLHF. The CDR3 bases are TGCGCCAGCAGCCAATCCTCGACAGGACAGGACTATAATTCACCCCTCCACTTT.

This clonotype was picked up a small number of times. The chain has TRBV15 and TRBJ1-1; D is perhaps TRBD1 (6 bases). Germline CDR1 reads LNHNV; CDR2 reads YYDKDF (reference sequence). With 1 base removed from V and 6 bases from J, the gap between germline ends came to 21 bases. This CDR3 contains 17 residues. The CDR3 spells CATSRGRLDTGIAEAFF. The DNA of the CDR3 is TGTGCCACCAGCAGAGGCAGGTTGGACACAGGGATTGCTGAAGCTTTCTTT. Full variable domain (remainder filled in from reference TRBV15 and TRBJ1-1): DAMVIQNPRYQVTQFGKPVTLSCSQTLNHNVMYWYQQKSSQAPKLLFHYYDKDFNNEADTPDNFQSRRPNTSFCFLDIRSPGLGDTAMYLCATSRGRLDTGIAEAFFGQGTRLTVV.

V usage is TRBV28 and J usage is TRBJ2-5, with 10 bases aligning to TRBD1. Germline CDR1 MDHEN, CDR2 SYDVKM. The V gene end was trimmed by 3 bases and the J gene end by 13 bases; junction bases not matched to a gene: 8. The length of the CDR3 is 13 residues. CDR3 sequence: CASSFGTGDERYF. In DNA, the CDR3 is TGTGCCAGCAGTTTTGGGACAGGGGACGAGCGGTACTTC.

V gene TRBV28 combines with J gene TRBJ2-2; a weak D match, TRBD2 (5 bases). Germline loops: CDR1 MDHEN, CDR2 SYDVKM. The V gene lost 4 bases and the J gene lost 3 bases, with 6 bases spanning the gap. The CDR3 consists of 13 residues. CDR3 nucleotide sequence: TGTGCCAGCAGTTCGGGGTACACCGGGGAGCTGTTTTTT. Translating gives CASSSGYTGELFF.

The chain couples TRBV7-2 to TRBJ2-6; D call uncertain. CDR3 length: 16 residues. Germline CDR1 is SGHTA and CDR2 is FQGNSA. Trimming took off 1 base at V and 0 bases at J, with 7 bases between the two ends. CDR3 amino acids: CASSLDGASGANVLTF. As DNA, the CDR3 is TGTGCCAGCAGCTTAGACGGCGCCTCTGGGGCCAACGTCCTGACTTTC.

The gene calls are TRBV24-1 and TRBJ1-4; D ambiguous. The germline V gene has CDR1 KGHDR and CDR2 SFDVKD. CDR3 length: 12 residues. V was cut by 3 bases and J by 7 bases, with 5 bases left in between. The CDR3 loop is CATSDGSEKLFF. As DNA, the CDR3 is TGTGCCACCAGTGATGGGAGTGAAAAACTGTTTTTT.

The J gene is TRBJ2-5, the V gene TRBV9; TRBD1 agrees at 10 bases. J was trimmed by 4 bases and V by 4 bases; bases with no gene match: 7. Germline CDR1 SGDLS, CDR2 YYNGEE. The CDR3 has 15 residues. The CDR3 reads CASSLGTGAPETQYF. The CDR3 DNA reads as TGTGCCAGCAGCTTGGGGACAGGGGCCCCAGAGACCCAGTACTTC.

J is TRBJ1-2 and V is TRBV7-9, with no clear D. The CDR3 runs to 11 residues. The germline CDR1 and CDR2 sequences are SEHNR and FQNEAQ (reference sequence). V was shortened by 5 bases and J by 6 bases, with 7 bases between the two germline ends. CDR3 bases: TGTGCCAGCAGCAAGGACCATGGCTACACCTTC. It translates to CASSKDHGYTF.